A selection of T cell receptor beta chains follows, all from one sample in a study of T-cell memory formation after mild COVID-19. TCRdb re-called the 5' RACE reads with MiXCR, one entry per CDR3 protein. The profile shows under 300,000 distinct CDR3 sequences, roughly a tenth of them singletons. Material for sequencing was PBMCs or a T cell subset sorted from them (not recorded which). Receptors were obtained from a man aged 18 to 29 who had mild COVID-19 (a few samples of this study predate the infection). Cell type and time point are not known. The CDR3 runs from the conserved cysteine through the conserved F or W. D genes are given only for firm matches. The size of a clone is reported for some rows only, either as once, few or many, or as a class for expanded clones.

J | V | size | D | CDR3 | DNA
TRBJ2-3 | TRBV7-8 | NA | TRBD1 | CASSLRQGSIPDTQYF | TGTGCCAGCAGCCTTCGACAGGGTAGTATCCCAGATACGCAGTATTTT
TRBJ1-2 | TRBV25-1 | NA | NA | CASRGTDSNYGYTF | TGTGCCAGCAGGGGGACGGATAGTAACTATGGCTACACCTTC
TRBJ1-5 | TRBV15 | NA | TRBD1 | CATSLGGQGEQPQHF | TGTGCCACCAGCCTAGGAGGACAGGGCGAACAGCCCCAGCATTTT
TRBJ2-5 | TRBV20-1 | NA | TRBD2 | CSASSPRTSGPETQYF | TGCAGTGCTAGTAGCCCCCGTACTAGCGGGCCCGAGACCCAGTACTTC
TRBJ1-2 | TRBV27 | NA | NA | CASRPQGSNYGYTF | TGTGCCAGCAGGCCGCAGGGTAGCAACTATGGCTACACCTTC
TRBJ2-1 | TRBV12-3/TRBV12-4 | few | NA | CASTTRGTGEQFF | TGTGCCAGCACCACCAGGGGTACAGGGGAGCAGTTCTTC
TRBJ1-2 | TRBV6-5 | many | TRBD1 | CASSYKRDRQANYGYTF | TGTGCCAGCAGTTACAAAAGGGACAGGCAAGCTAACTATGGCTACACCTTC
TRBJ2-1 | TRBV7-2 | few | TRBD1 | CASSFYPGQAYNEQFF | TGTGCCAGCAGCTTCTACCCGGGACAGGCCTACAATGAGCAGTTCTTC
TRBJ1-5 | TRBV3-1 | few | NA | CASSRGGGAQPQHF | TGTGCCAGCAGCCGGGGAGGGGGAGCTCAGCCCCAGCATTTT
TRBJ1-5 | TRBV7-2 | few | NA | CASSGLDQPQHF | TGTGCCAGCAGCGGGCTTGATCAGCCCCAGCATTTT
TRBJ2-3 | TRBV5-4 | NA | TRBD2 | CASSLTSGYTDTQYF | TGTGCCAGCAGCTTGACTAGCGGATACACAGATACGCAGTATTTT
TRBJ2-5 | TRBV11-2 | NA | NA | CASSLPWARQETQYF | TGTGCCAGCAGCTTACCCTGGGCCCGCCAAGAGACCCAGTACTTC
TRBJ1-6 | TRBV20-1 | NA | NA | CSARDGRTGESSPLHF | TGCAGTGCTAGAGATGGGAGGACGGGGGAAAGTTCACCCCTCCACTTT
TRBJ1-2 | TRBV20-1 | many | NA | CSARDLRRNYGYTF | TGCAGTGCTAGAGATCTCCGGAGGAACTATGGCTACACCTTC
TRBJ2-2 | TRBV7-6 | few | TRBD2 | CASSLAGENTGELFF | TGTGCCAGCAGCCTAGCGGGGGAGAACACCGGGGAGCTGTTTTTT
TRBJ1-5 | TRBV28 | NA | NA | CASSPRGQSNQPQHF | TGTGCCAGCAGTCCTCGCGGACAGAGCAATCAGCCCCAGCATTTT
TRBJ1-5 | TRBV20-1 | NA | TRBD1 | CSAALQGIQPQHF | TGCAGTGCCGCATTACAGGGGATTCAGCCCCAGCATTTT
TRBJ2-1 | TRBV20-1 | few | NA | CSARGWLGGEDEQFF | TGCAGTGCTAGAGGATGGCTAGGGGGAGAGGATGAGCAGTTCTTC
TRBJ2-3 | TRBV5-1 | many | TRBD2 | CASSLNGGDTDTQYF | TGCGCCAGCAGCTTGAACGGGGGGGACACAGATACGCAGTATTTT
TRBJ1-3 | TRBV18 | many | NA | CASSRETSGNTIYF | TGTGCCAGCTCACGTGAGACATCTGGAAACACCATATATTTT
TRBJ2-3 | TRBV6-6 | few | NA | CASRPPGGSDTQYF | TGTGCCAGCAGGCCTCCGGGGGGCTCGGATACGCAGTATTTT
TRBJ2-1 | TRBV4-3 | few | NA | CASSHSYSGNEQFF | TGCGCCAGCAGCCATTCCTACAGCGGGAATGAGCAGTTCTTC
TRBJ2-2 | TRBV6-4 | many | NA | CASSVAQGANTGELFF | TGTGCCAGCAGTGTTGCACAGGGCGCGAACACCGGGGAGCTGTTTTTT
TRBJ1-1 | TRBV6-5 | few | NA | CASTPGHGTPAFF | TGTGCCAGCACCCCGGGGCACGGGACACCTGCTTTCTTT
TRBJ2-1 | TRBV29-1 | NA | NA | CSVEGAGAFNEQFF | TGCAGCGTTGAAGGGGCGGGGGCCTTCAATGAGCAGTTCTTC
TRBJ2-3 | TRBV5-1 | many | TRBD2 | CASSTLGGGTQSDTQYF | TGCGCCAGCAGCACTTTGGGCGGGGGAACCCAATCGGATACGCAGTATTTT
TRBJ1-5 | TRBV5-1 | few | NA | CASSLGPHREPQHF | TGCGCCAGCAGCCTTGGTCCCCACCGGGAGCCCCAGCATTTT
TRBJ1-1 | TRBV20-1 | NA | NA | CSGLQGMNTEAFF | TGCAGTGGACTGCAGGGAATGAACACTGAAGCTTTCTTT
TRBJ1-5 | TRBV4-2 | few | TRBD1 | CASSPRQGQGAGNQPQHF | TGTGCCAGCAGCCCACGACAGGGACAGGGGGCCGGAAATCAGCCCCAGCATTTT
TRBJ1-1 | TRBV7-2 | NA | TRBD1 | CASSPRQGGGTEAFF | TGTGCCAGCAGCCCCCGACAGGGGGGGGGCACTGAAGCTTTCTTT
TRBJ1-1 | TRBV4-3 | few | TRBD1 | CASSQPGQGTEAFF | TGCGCCAGCAGCCAACCGGGACAGGGCACTGAAGCTTTCTTT